This T cell receptor beta chain was sequenced for a study of blood T cell repertoires in COVID-19. Method: immunoSEQ multiplex PCR; TCRdb's copy keeps in-frame clones and lacks some. The table shows about 150,000 clones, with roughly four fifths occurring only once. With 0 bases removed from V and 1 base from J, the gap between germline ends came to 4 bases. The CDR3 has 13 residues. The germline CDR1 and CDR2 sequences are SGHNT and YYREEE (reference sequence). This chain links TRBV5-4 with TRBJ1-1; D not resolved. The source material was peripheral blood. This clonotype was sampled from a woman in her sixties or seventies with COVID-19, enrolled during active disease. CDR3 amino acids: CASSLGGNTEAFF. The CDR3 coding sequence is TGTGCCAGCAGCTTGGGAGGGAACACTGAAGCTTTCTTT. Combining the CDR3 with reference TRBV5-4 and TRBJ1-1 gives the whole variable domain ETGVTQSPTHLIKTRGQQVTLRCSSQSGHNTVSWYQQALGQGPQFIFQYYREEENGRGNFPPRFSGLQFPNYSSELNVNALELDDSALYLCASSLGGNTEAFFGQGTRLTVV.